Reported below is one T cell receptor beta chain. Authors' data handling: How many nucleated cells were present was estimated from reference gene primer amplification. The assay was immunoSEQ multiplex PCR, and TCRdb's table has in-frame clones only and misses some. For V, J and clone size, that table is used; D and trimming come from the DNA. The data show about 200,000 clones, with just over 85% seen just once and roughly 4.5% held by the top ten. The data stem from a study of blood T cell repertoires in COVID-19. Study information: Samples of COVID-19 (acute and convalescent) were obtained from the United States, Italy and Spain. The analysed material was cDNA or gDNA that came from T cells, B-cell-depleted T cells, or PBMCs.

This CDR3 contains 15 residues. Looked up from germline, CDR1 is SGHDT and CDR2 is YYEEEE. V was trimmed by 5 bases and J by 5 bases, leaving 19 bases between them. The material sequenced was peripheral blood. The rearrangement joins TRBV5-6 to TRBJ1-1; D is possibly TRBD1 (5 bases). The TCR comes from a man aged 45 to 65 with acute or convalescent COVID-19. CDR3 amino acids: CASSSWWRGGTEAFF. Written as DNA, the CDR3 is TGTGCCAGCAGTTCTTGGTGGCGGGGGGGAACTGAAGCTTTCTTT.